These 17 T cell receptor beta chains were all obtained from the same sample, sequenced in a study of regulatory T cells in long-lasting Graves disease. Documented time point: newly diagnosed GD, antithyroid drugs for less than 3 months. Isolated PBMC RNA provided the starting material for the TCR library. According to the study, TCR beta libraries were built with iRepertoire HTBI primers and CDR3-region Arm-PCR. Each CDR3 protein gets one entry after TCRdb re-called the multiplex PCR reads with MiXCR. The sample carries roughly 320,000 distinct CDR3 sequences, approximately 16% recorded once. These sequences were also reported in another study, on T cells in Graves' hyperthyroidism and ophthalmopathy.

The specimen comprised peripheral blood mononuclear cells (PBMCs), sampled at new diagnosis, from a patient treated with antithyroid drugs. Source of these receptors: a man between 40 and 49 years old with Graves disease.

This clonotype was detected ten times or more. The rearrangement links TRBV11-2 to TRBJ2-4; 16 bases map to TRBD2. The CDR3 has 20 residues. Germline values: CDR1 SGHAT, CDR2 FQNNGV. J gave up 0 bases and V 5 bases, and 10 bases lay outside the gene matches. CDR3 sequence (DNA): TGTGCCAGCAGCCCCGATTTGGGACTAGCGGGGGGGCTAGCCAAAAACATTCAGTACTTC. Translation: CASSPDLGLAGGLAKNIQYF.

The chain has TRBV30 and TRBJ1-4, with 8 nucleotides matching TRBD1. Per germline, CDR1 GTSNPN and CDR2 SVGIG (reference sequence). The CDR3 is made up of 14 amino acids. Trimming at V came to 3 bases and at J to 7 bases, leaving 7 bases not matched to a gene. The CDR3 spells CAWSRDRSGEKLFF. The CDR3 region has the DNA TGTGCCTGGAGCCGGGACAGGAGTGGTGAAAAACTGTTTTTT.

This clonotype has a count of ten or more. V gene TRBV30 combines with J gene TRBJ2-7, with D possibly TRBD2 on 7 matching bases. V was cut by 0 bases and J by 5 bases, with 8 bases left in between. The CDR3 covers 12 residues. Germline V CDR1 and CDR2: GTSNPN, SVGIG (reference sequence). The DNA of the CDR3 is TGTGCCTGGAGTGTAGGGGGGGACGAGCAGTACTTC. Protein product: CAWSVGGDEQYF.

This clonotype was detected many times. The chain is built from TRBV9 and TRBJ1-6; 8 bases line up with TRBD1. The CDR3 is made up of 15 amino acids. Germline assignment: CDR1 SGDLS and CDR2 YYNGEE. V gave up 3 bases and J gave up 10 bases; unmatched junction bases: 9. DNA of the CDR3: TGTGCCAGCAGCGAAACGGACAGGGAGGGGTCACCCCTCCACTTT. It yields the protein CASSETDREGSPLHF.

This clonotype occurred a few times. This rearrangement joins TRBV20-1 to TRBJ2-7, with D perhaps TRBD1 or TRBD2 (5 bases each). CDR3 length equals 18 residues. The V gene's germline CDR1 is DFQATT and CDR2 SNEGSKA (reference sequence). Trimming pared 2 bases from V and 0 bases from J, leaving 23 bases between. CDR3 nucleotides: TGCAGTGCTAGACACCCCTTTTCGAGGGGAAGGAGCTCCTACGAGCAGTACTTC. Amino acid sequence: CSARHPFSRGRSSYEQYF.

This clonotype was seen at least ten times. V and J are TRBV18 and TRBJ2-7; 9 nucleotides line up with TRBD2. The CDR3 is 13 residues long. Trimming took 6 bases from V and 6 from J; bases not matched to a gene: 6. Per the germline V gene, CDR1 is KGHSH and CDR2 is LQKENI. CDR3 amino acids: CASSGVREGEQYF. In DNA, the CDR3 is TGTGCCAGCTCGGGTGTGCGGGAGGGCGAGCAGTACTTC. Complete variable domain (other parts from reference TRBV18 and TRBJ2-7): NAGVMQNPRHLVRRRGQEARLRCSPMKGHSHVYWYRQLPEEGLKFMVYLQKENIIDESGMPKERFSAEFPKEGPSILRIQQVVRGDSAAYFCASSGVREGEQYFGPGTRLTVT.

This clonotype came up a few times. The chain couples TRBV6-1 to TRBJ2-3, with unresolved D. Germline assignment: CDR1 MNHNS and CDR2 SASEGT. There are 14 residues in the CDR3. With 4 bases removed from V and 0 bases from J, the gap between germline ends came to 8 bases. The CDR3 is CASSAEKSTDTQYF. The DNA of the CDR3 is TGTGCCAGCAGTGCGGAGAAGAGCACAGATACGCAGTATTTT.

CDR3 region: CASSSRGAGADTQYF. The CDR3 nucleotides are TGTGCCAGCAGCTCCCGGGGGGCGGGCGCAGATACGCAGTATTTT. The chain has TRBV11-2 and TRBJ2-3; possible D gene TRBD2, 7 bases. Germline V gene lookup returns CDR1 SGHAT and CDR2 FQNNGV. The CDR3 is 15 residues long. V lost 4 bases and J lost 4, with 15 bases in between.

This clonotype was recorded many times. This chain uses TRBV5-5 with TRBJ2-5, with D maybe TRBD2 (5 bases). CDR3 size: 13 residues. Germline CDR1 is SGHKS and CDR2 is YYEKEE (reference sequence). The V end was cut by 9 bases, the J end by 1 base, with 13 bases between. In DNA, the CDR3 is TGTGCCACCCGGAGAGGGCTCCAAGAGACCCAGTACTTC. It yields the protein CATRRGLQETQYF.

The genes are TRBV10-2 and TRBJ1-6; D is possibly TRBD1 (5 bases). The CDR3 contains 13 residues. Germline V lookup: CDR1 WSHSY, CDR2 SAAADI. The V end lost 4 bases, the J end lost 7 bases, and 8 bases lay between the germline ends. Here the CDR3 reads CASSAGLNSPLHF. The DNA of the CDR3 is TGCGCCAGCAGTGCGGGGCTCAATTCACCCCTCCACTTT.

This clonotype occurred many times. The chain employs TRBV2 and TRBJ2-7; 10 bases line up with TRBD1. The CDR3 covers 15 residues. Germline V lookup: CDR1 SNHLY, CDR2 FYNNEI. V was clipped by 7 bases and J by 3 bases; unmatched bases: 9. CDR3 amino acids: CASNPLTGGGYEQYF. Here the CDR3 DNA reads TGTGCCAGCAACCCCTTGACAGGGGGCGGCTACGAGCAGTACTTC.

The genes are TRBV20-1 and TRBJ1-1; perhaps TRBD1 as D (6 bases). V was trimmed by 3 bases and J by 1 base, leaving 12 bases between them. CDR1 is DFQATT and CDR2 is SNEGSKA in the germline V gene (reference sequence). This CDR3 has 14 residues. The CDR3 region is CSARKQGQNTEAFF. In nucleotides, the CDR3 is TGCAGTGCTAGGAAACAGGGACAGAACACTGAAGCTTTCTTT.

The chain couples TRBV20-1 to TRBJ1-1, with a weak D call TRBD1 (6 bases). The germline gives CDR1 DFQATT, CDR2 SNEGSKA (reference sequence). This CDR3 is 14 amino acids long. The ends were cut back, 3 bases at V and 1 base at J, with 12 bases in the middle. As DNA, the CDR3 is TGCAGTGCTAGGGGACACCTGGGGAACACTGAAGCTTTCTTT. Protein sequence: CSARGHLGNTEAFF.

In this sample, this clonotype turned up many times. The chain employs TRBV7-9 and TRBJ2-1; TRBD2 matches at 8 bases. The germline V gene encodes CDR1 SEHNR and CDR2 FQNEAQ (reference sequence). The V gene end was trimmed by 5 bases and the J gene end by 8 bases; junction bases not matched to a gene: 14. The CDR3 loop spans 16 amino acids. CDR3 DNA sequence: TGTGCCAGCAGCCGTAGCACCTGGACTAGCCGCGATGAGCAGTTCTTC. Amino acid sequence: CASSRSTWTSRDEQFF.

V usage is TRBV20-1 and J usage is TRBJ2-3; 7 nucleotides align to TRBD2. This CDR3 has 15 amino acids. Germline CDR1 and CDR2: DFQATT and SNEGSKA (reference sequence). V gave up 0 bases and J gave up 0 bases; unmatched junction bases: 3. The CDR3 loop reads CSARDQRGSTDTQYF. In nucleotides, the CDR3 is TGCAGTGCTAGAGATCAGCGGGGAAGCACAGATACGCAGTATTTT.

This clonotype was counted ten times or more. The CDR3 spells CSALGSRGSWETQYF. CDR3 nucleotides: TGCAGTGCCCTTGGGAGCAGGGGGAGCTGGGAGACCCAGTACTTC. The chain couples TRBV20-1 to TRBJ2-5; the match to TRBD1 covers 7 bases. The CDR3 spans 15 residues. After removal of 6 bases from V and 5 bases from J, the junction contained 15 bases not matched to a gene. CDR1 and CDR2 (germline): DFQATT, SNEGSKA (reference sequence).

At least ten counts were recorded for this clonotype. The chain links TRBV18 to TRBJ2-5; 10 nucleotides align to TRBD2. The CDR3 has 16 amino acids. The germline CDR1 and CDR2 sequences are KGHSH and LQKENI. The ends lost 0 bases at V and 6 bases at J; junction bases unmatched: 7. The CDR3 nucleotides are TGTGCCAGCTCACCACCCTCTAGCGGGGGTACAAAGACCCAGTACTTC. It yields the protein CASSPPSSGGTKTQYF.